This entry lists 26 T cell receptor beta chains sequenced from one sample in a study of blood T cells in healthy people across ages. Using a J-beta primer mix together with a sample-barcoded 5' primer, a second PCR was run for roughly 7 to 12 cycles. MiXCR, run by TCRdb on the 5' RACE reads, gives a single entry per CDR3 protein. The sample has hundreds of thousands of distinct CDR3 sequences; 25% are singletons. This sample also appeared in a second study, on T cells of mothers and their children.

Input material: blood. Every receptor here comes from a boy between 10 and 17 years old in good health.

The CDR3 loop is CSANTLAGANNEQFF. The CDR3 DNA is TGCAGTGCGAACACCTTAGCGGGGGCAAACAATGAGCAGTTCTTC. The chain is built from TRBV20-1 and TRBJ2-1, with 9 positions matching TRBD2. The germline gives CDR1 DFQATT, CDR2 SNEGSKA (reference sequence). There are 15 residues in the CDR3. The J segment lost 5 bases and the V segment lost 6 bases, leaving 11 bases of the junction unmatched.

The CDR3 here is CASSLPSHDEQYF. In DNA, the CDR3 is TGTGCCAGCAGCTTACCGTCCCATGACGAGCAGTACTTC. The rearrangement links TRBV7-6 to TRBJ2-7; D is unclear. This CDR3 spans 13 amino acids. Between the trimmed V and J ends, which lost 2 bases and 5 bases, there was a span of 10 bases. CDR1 is SGHVS and CDR2 is FNYEAQ in the germline V gene.

The chain has TRBV29-1 and TRBJ2-1; 10 bases fit TRBD2. Germline loops: CDR1 SQVTM, CDR2 ANQGSEA. The V and J ends lost 6 bases and 5 bases, in that order; junction bases with no gene match: 4. This CDR3 region has 13 residues. The CDR3 is CSVPGLANNEQFF. The CDR3 nucleotides read TGCAGCGTCCCGGGACTAGCGAACAATGAGCAGTTCTTC.

This clonotype has a handful of counts. V usage is TRBV29-1 and J usage is TRBJ2-7; D gene ambiguous. This CDR3 has 11 residues. The germline V gene encodes CDR1 SQVTM and CDR2 ANQGSEA. The germline V and J ends were trimmed by 3 bases and 3 bases, with 6 bases remaining between them. CDR3 region: CSVDLDYEQYF. Here the CDR3 DNA reads TGCAGCGTTGATCTCGACTACGAGCAGTACTTC.

This chain links TRBV15 with TRBJ2-6; D unresolved. The CDR3 runs 19 residues. Germline V gene data show CDR1 as LNHNV and CDR2 as YYDKDF (reference sequence). V lost 11 bases to trimming and J lost 0 bases, with 26 bases between them. This CDR3 is CAAQSFYVPHVSGANVLTF. In DNA form, the CDR3 reads TGTGCCGCCCAGAGCTTTTACGTACCTCACGTCTCTGGGGCCAACGTCCTGACTTTC.

This clonotype was counted only a few times. The chain joins TRBV3-1 to TRBJ2-3, with D maybe TRBD2 (5 bases). Germline lookup yields CDR1 LGHDT and CDR2 YNNKEL (reference sequence). With 0 bases removed from V and 4 bases from J, the gap between germline ends came to 14 bases. The CDR3 contains 16 residues. CDR3 sequence reads: CASSQEVGVVSDTQYF. CDR3 nucleotides: TGTGCCAGCAGCCAAGAGGTGGGAGTCGTCTCAGATACGCAGTATTTT.

The rearrangement links TRBV29-1 to TRBJ1-2; D is undetermined. Trimming pared 6 bases from V and 8 bases from J, leaving 16 bases between. This CDR3 has 12 amino acids. The germline V gene encodes CDR1 SQVTM and CDR2 ANQGSEA. CDR3 region: CSVDTVPWGYTF. DNA of the CDR3: TGCAGCGTCGATACAGTTCCCTGGGGCTACACCTTC.

This clonotype was counted at least ten times. The chain recombines TRBV29-1 with TRBJ2-1; D possibly corresponds to TRBD1 (5 bases). The CDR3 is 13 residues long. Trimming stripped 4 bases from V and 0 bases from J, with 7 bases between. The germline V gene encodes CDR1 SQVTM and CDR2 ANQGSEA. CDR3 amino acids: CSVGQSSYNEQFF. CDR3 DNA: TGCAGCGTTGGACAGAGCTCCTACAATGAGCAGTTCTTC.

Only a few counts were recorded for this clonotype. V gene TRBV2 combines with J gene TRBJ1-1; a weak D match, TRBD1 (5 bases). Trimming cost V 6 bases and J 6 bases, with 20 bases left between them. The CDR3 runs to 15 residues. CDR1 is SNHLY and CDR2 is FYNNEI in the germline V gene. CDR3 nucleotides: TGTGCCAGCAGCCCGGGACGGGGTCTGAGTCCTGAAGCTTTCTTT. It is translated as CASSPGRGLSPEAFF.

This sequence joins TRBV27 and TRBJ2-5, with D tentatively TRBD1 (6 bases). The V end lost 3 bases, the J end lost 10 bases, and 21 bases lay between the germline ends. CDR1 and CDR2 (germline): MNHEY, SMNVEV (reference sequence). This CDR3 region has 15 residues. The CDR3 is CASSFGTPDGWNQYF. The CDR3 DNA follows: TGTGCCAGCAGTTTTGGGACACCCGATGGTTGGAACCAGTACTTC.

The table lists this clonotype with a few counts. The CDR3: CASSLIVRPLAKNIQYF. The CDR3 DNA reads TGTGCCAGCAGCTTAATCGTCAGGCCACTAGCCAAAAACATTCAGTACTTC. This chain joins TRBV7-3 and TRBJ2-4; D is unresolved. This CDR3 contains 17 residues. Germline V lookup: CDR1 SGHTA, CDR2 FQGTGA. Trimming took off 1 base at V and 0 bases at J, with 13 bases between the two ends.

The chain recombines TRBV6-6 with TRBJ2-1, with D perhaps matching TRBD1 (5 bases). Germline CDR1 and CDR2: MNHNY and SVGAGI (reference sequence). Trimming pared 7 bases from V and 9 bases from J, leaving 19 bases between. The CDR3 contains 14 residues. Here the CDR3 reads CASTDSGWFGEQFF. CDR3 nucleotide sequence: TGTGCCAGCACCGACAGTGGGTGGTTCGGTGAGCAGTTCTTC.

This clonotype came up a few times. This chain links TRBV20-1 with TRBJ2-1; 9 nucleotides agree with TRBD1. The CDR3 has 15 amino acids. With 1 base clipped from V and 4 bases from J, the junction kept 5 bases outside the gene matches. CDR1 is DFQATT and CDR2 is SNEGSKA in the germline V gene (reference sequence). CDR3 in DNA: TGCAGTGCTAGAGGCCGGGACAGGGCTTACAATGAGCAGTTCTTC. Protein: CSARGRDRAYNEQFF.

This clonotype appeared a few times. The CDR3 DNA reads as TGTGCCAGCTCACCTGGACTAGCGGGAGGACGTGGAGAGCAGTACTTC. Residues: CASSPGLAGGRGEQYF. The J gene is TRBJ2-5, the V gene TRBV18; TRBD2 matches at 14 bases. This CDR3 region has 16 residues. In germline, CDR1 is KGHSH, CDR2 LQKENI. V lost 3 bases to trimming and J lost 11 bases; unmatched junction nucleotides: 11.

The chain employs TRBV29-1 and TRBJ2-1; no clear D gene. Germline CDR1 and CDR2: SQVTM and ANQGSEA. CDR3 length equals 15 residues. The V end was cut by 3 bases, the J end by 2 bases, with 14 bases between. The CDR3 sequence is CSVDGNQPAYNEQFF. The CDR3 bases are TGCAGCGTTGATGGAAACCAACCGGCCTACAATGAGCAGTTCTTC.

This clonotype has only a few counts. The chain's CDR3 is CASRRQSYEQYF. In DNA form, the CDR3 reads TGTGCCAGCAGAAGACAGTCCTACGAGCAGTACTTC. The J gene is TRBJ2-5, the V gene TRBV12-3 or TRBV12-4; D perhaps matches TRBD1 (5 bases). The J call could be wrong; TRBJ2-7 is a better fit for the DNA end. The CDR3 has 12 amino acids.

The chain combines TRBV20-1 with TRBJ2-5; TRBD2 is a possible D gene (6 bases). The better agreement between TRBJ2-7 and the DNA end casts doubt on the J call. From germline, CDR1 is DFQATT and CDR2 SNEGSKA (reference sequence). This CDR3 has 14 amino acids. In DNA form, the CDR3 reads TGCAGTGCTAGTGGGCTGGAGGGTTATAACGAGCAGTACTTC. This encodes CSASGLEGYNEQYF.

This clonotype was detected only a few times. The genes are TRBV20-1 and TRBJ1-2; the D is unclear. This CDR3 is built from 14 residues. The germline CDR1 and CDR2 sequences are DFQATT and SNEGSKA (reference sequence). The V gene lost 6 bases and the J gene lost 0 bases, with 14 bases spanning the gap. The CDR3 nucleotides read TGCAGTGCGCAACGCCGCCAAGCTAACTATGGCTACACCTTC. This translates into CSAQRRQANYGYTF.

This clonotype turned up a few times. The V and J genes are TRBV9 and TRBJ2-5; 10 bases match TRBD1. Germline CDR1 and CDR2: SGDLS and YYNGEE. V gave up 4 bases and J gave up 5 bases; unmatched junction bases: 8. The CDR3 consists of 15 residues. The DNA of the CDR3 is TGTGCCAGCAGCCCCCAGGACAGGGGGGTTGAGACCCAGTACTTC. Translated, it gives CASSPQDRGVETQYF.

The genes are TRBV21-1 and TRBJ2-4; whether TRBD2, the table's D call, matches the DNA was not checked. TRBV21-1 is recorded as a pseudogene. The CDR3 length is 18 residues. DNA for the CDR3: TGTGCCAGCAGCAAAGCGCCTGACATATTAGCGGGAGCAAACATTCAGTACTTC. It codes for CASSKAPDILAGANIQYF.

This clonotype was seen only once. The chain has TRBV13 and TRBJ2-3; 8 bases map to TRBD2. V trimming: 1 base; J trimming: 2 bases; junction bases outside the gene matches: 8. Germline loops: CDR1 PRHDT, CDR2 FYEKMQ (reference sequence). The CDR3 has 17 residues. This CDR3 is CASSLVERGSSTDTQYF. CDR3 coding DNA: TGTGCCAGCAGCTTAGTAGAGCGGGGGAGTTCCACAGATACGCAGTATTTT. Complete variable domain (other parts from reference TRBV13 and TRBJ2-3): AAGVIQSPRHLIKEKRETATLKCYPIPRHDTVYWYQQGPGQDPQFLISFYEKMQSDKGSIPDRFSAQQFSDYHSELNMSSLELGDSALYFCASSLVERGSSTDTQYFGPGTRLTVL.

The chain recombines TRBV20-1 with TRBJ2-7; D may match TRBD1 or TRBD2 (5 bases each). The germline CDR1 and CDR2 sequences are DFQATT and SNEGSKA (reference sequence). The ends were cut back, 6 bases at V and 2 bases at J, with 26 bases in the middle. CDR3 length: 17 residues. CDR3 region: CSASGTQLSRLAYEQYF. CDR3 nucleotide sequence: TGCAGTGCCTCTGGGACCCAATTGAGCCGCTTGGCCTACGAGCAGTACTTC.

This sequence joins TRBV15 and TRBJ2-3; 7 nucleotides agree with TRBD1. There are 15 residues in the CDR3. The germline CDR1 and CDR2 sequences are LNHNV and YYDKDF (reference sequence). V dropped 8 bases and J dropped 4; count of bases not matched to a gene: 12. In nucleotides, the CDR3 is TGTGCCACCTCGATAAACAGGGGCCGTTCAGATACGCAGTATTTT. It codes for CATSINRGRSDTQYF.

The chain recombines TRBV20-1 with TRBJ2-7, with 13 bases matching TRBD2. Losses at the gene ends were 2 bases for V and 6 bases for J; bases not matched to a gene: 7. Looked up from germline, CDR1 is DFQATT and CDR2 is SNEGSKA (reference sequence). The CDR3 totals 15 residues. The CDR3 coding sequence is TGCAGTGCTAGACCTCTACTAGCGGGAGGGTTCGAGCAGTACTTC. Its protein is CSARPLLAGGFEQYF.

This clonotype turned up a few times. The chain is built from TRBV29-1 and TRBJ2-5, with TRBD2 as a possible D gene (5 bases). The end of the DNA fits TRBJ2-1 better, so the J call may be wrong. This CDR3 is 13 amino acids long. Germline V lookup: CDR1 SQVTM, CDR2 ANQGSEA. The CDR3 bases are TGCAGCGTAATCCGGGATTCCTACAATGAGCAGTTCTTC. Its translation: CSVIRDSYNEQFF.

This clonotype was recorded at least ten times. The chain has TRBV7-9 and TRBJ2-5; TRBD2 might be the D (6 bases). The germline CDR1 and CDR2 sequences are SEHNR and FQNEAQ (reference sequence). The CDR3 spans 11 residues. The V end lost 8 bases, the J end lost 2 bases, and 6 bases lay between the germline ends. The chain's CDR3 is CASGTQETQYF. Written as DNA, the CDR3 is TGTGCCAGCGGGACTCAAGAGACCCAGTACTTC.